The present T cell receptor beta chain was sequenced within a study of T cells in narcolepsy. The study's findings and limits: Same-patient CSF and blood CD4+ T cell clonotypes included HCRT-specific and TRIB2-specific autoreactive ones. In some patient and control memory CD4+ samples, autoreactive clones were absent. Healthy controls reportedly lacked the autoreactive clonotypes serially found in patients' blood.

This clone showed up just once. Its target is unknown. Sequencing used immunoSEQ multiplex PCR; TCRdb keeps in-frame clones, though not all of them. The table lists more than 30,000 clones, roughly four fifths of them singletons, with about 2.5% in the top ten. V gave up 4 bases and J gave up 2 bases, with 9 bases separating them. The germline CDR1 and CDR2 sequences are SGHKS and YYEKEE (reference sequence). This CDR3 comprises 13 residues. The specimen was CD45RA- memory CD4+ T cells from PBMCs. The TCR originated in a human donor with narcolepsy. J is TRBJ1-2 and V is TRBV5-5; maybe TRBD1 (5 bases). CDR3 loop: CASSASGNYGYTF. CDR3 nucleotides: TGTGCCAGCAGCGCGTCAGGGAACTATGGCTACACCTTC. Based on the CDR3 plus reference TRBV5-5 and TRBJ1-2, the full variable domain is DAGVTQSPTHLIKTRGQQVTLRCSPISGHKSVSWYQQVLGQGPQFIFQYYEKEERGRGNFPDRFSARQFPNYSSELNVNALLLGDSALYLCASSASGNYGYTFGSGTRLTVV.